Listed here are 25 T cell receptor beta chains from one sample, sequenced in a study of early T cells in non-severe SARS-CoV-2 infection. Each CDR3 protein gets one entry after TCRdb re-called the 5' RACE reads with MiXCR. The table has under 50,000 distinct CDR3 sequences, around 5.6% seen once; the top ten hold around 4.1%. Material: whole blood. These receptors all come from an adult who was a healthcare worker with PCR-confirmed SARS-CoV-2 infection or an uninfected control (not recorded which).

The chain has TRBV2 and TRBJ1-1, with a tentative D call TRBD1 (5 bases). V lost 11 bases and J 1 base, leaving 14 bases between the germline ends. Germline loops: CDR1 SNHLY, CDR2 FYNNEI. The CDR3 runs 13 residues. The DNA of the CDR3 is TGTGCCCTCAATCTGCAGGGGAACACTGAAGCTTTCTTT. Translating gives CALNLQGNTEAFF.

The chain recombines TRBV12-3 or TRBV12-4 with TRBJ2-1; 9 nucleotides line up with TRBD2. This CDR3 has 16 residues. The ends lost 1 base at V and 8 bases at J; junction bases unmatched: 9. The CDR3 here is CASSLEREAPAHEQFF. The CDR3 DNA follows: TGTGCCAGCAGTTTAGAGCGGGAGGCCCCGGCGCATGAGCAGTTCTTC.

This clonotype is termed medium-sized (0.01 to 0.1%). This rearrangement joins TRBV7-6 to TRBJ2-7; D unresolved. CDR1 and CDR2 from the germline V gene are SGHVS and FNYEAQ. The ends were cut back, 2 bases at V and 3 bases at J, with 8 bases in the middle. The CDR3 has 13 amino acids. As DNA, the CDR3 is TGTGCCAGCAGCTTATCCTCAGGCTACGAGCAGTACTTC. It codes for CASSLSSGYEQYF. The whole variable domain, remainder taken from reference TRBV7-6 and TRBJ2-7, is GAGVSQSPRYKVTKRGQDVALRCDPISGHVSLYWYRQALGQGPEFLTYFNYEAQQDKSGLPNDRFSAERPEGSISTLTIQRTEQRDSAMYRCASSLSSGYEQYFGPGTRLTVT.

This clonotype was counted at least ten times. The chain joins TRBV18 to TRBJ1-3; no clear D gene. Between the trimmed V and J ends, which lost 4 bases and 5 bases, there was a span of 12 bases. The CDR3 is 14 amino acids. Germline V gene data show CDR1 as KGHSH and CDR2 as LQKENI. Written as DNA, the CDR3 is TGTGCCAGCTCACTTTCAGACACGCGAAACACCATATATTTT. The encoded protein is CASSLSDTRNTIYF. Full variable domain (rest looked up from reference TRBV18 and TRBJ1-3): NAGVMQNPRHLVRRRGQEARLRCSPMKGHSHVYWYRQLPEEGLKFMVYLQKENIIDESGMPKERFSAEFPKEGPSILRIQQVVRGDSAAYFCASSLSDTRNTIYFGEGSWLTVV.

This clonotype has a handful of counts. V is TRBV7-2 and J is TRBJ1-5; a weak D match, TRBD1 (5 bases). The CDR3 length is 14 residues. Germline values: CDR1 SGHTA, CDR2 FQGNSA. The germline V and J ends were trimmed by 2 bases and 5 bases, with 10 bases remaining between them. CDR3 amino acids: CASSLTQGHQPQHF. The CDR3 DNA sequence: TGTGCCAGCAGCTTAACTCAGGGTCATCAGCCCCAGCATTTT.

This clonotype occurred a few times. A read error may account for a junction end that differs from germline. The chain links TRBV27 to TRBJ2-7; D is possibly TRBD2 (5 bases). Germline loops: CDR1 MNHEY, CDR2 SMNVEV (reference sequence). The CDR3 is made up of 11 amino acids. In nucleotides, the CDR3 is TGTGCCAGCGGCCGCGTCGGACTCGAGACCTTC. Protein: CASGRVGLETF.

On this clonotype itself: A much bigger clone sits one base away, suggesting this may be a read error. The gene calls are TRBV20-1 and TRBJ2-7; 10 bases line up with TRBD2. CDR1 and CDR2 from the germline V gene are DFQATT and SNEGSKA (reference sequence). CDR3 length equals 16 residues. Trimming at V came to 3 bases and at J to 5 bases, leaving 13 bases not matched to a gene. CDR3 protein: CSASHRRTSGSDEQYF. CDR3 DNA: TGCAGTGCTAGCCACCGCCGGACTAGCGGTTCCGACGAGCAGTACTTC.

This clonotype has a count of ten or more. The chain employs TRBV7-2 and TRBJ2-1, with D perhaps matching TRBD2 (6 bases). The CDR3 has 12 residues. Germline V gene lookup returns CDR1 SGHTA and CDR2 FQGNSA. Trimming removed 7 bases from V and 9 bases from J, with 13 bases in between. The CDR3 is CASTEEGLEQFF. The DNA for the CDR3 is TGTGCCAGCACCGAGGAGGGGCTTGAGCAGTTCTTC.

This clonotype was seen a handful of times. The chain has TRBV6-1 and TRBJ2-3; D uncertain. CDR1 and CDR2 from the germline V gene are MNHNS and SASEGT. The V gene lost 4 bases and the J gene lost 5 bases, with 4 bases spanning the gap. The CDR3 runs to 11 residues. CDR3 protein: CASSAVDTQYF. The DNA of the CDR3 is TGTGCCAGCAGTGCCGTAGATACGCAGTATTTT.

This clonotype was observed a few times. V is TRBV7-2 and J is TRBJ2-3; 7 nucleotides align to TRBD2. The ends lost 10 bases at V and 3 bases at J; junction bases unmatched: 7. The CDR3 has 13 amino acids. Germline V gives CDR1 SGHTA, CDR2 FQGNSA. CDR3 sequence: CATSSGMTDTQYF. CDR3 nucleotides: TGTGCCACCTCGAGCGGGATGACAGATACGCAGTATTTT.

This clonotype was counted ten times or more. The chain joins TRBV18 to TRBJ2-5; D call uncertain. V gave up 6 bases and J gave up 5 bases, with 10 bases separating them. CDR1 and CDR2 from the germline V gene are KGHSH and LQKENI. CDR3 length: 12 residues. The CDR3 reads CASSGWYETQYF. The CDR3 DNA sequence: TGTGCCAGCTCCGGGTGGTATGAGACCCAGTACTTC.

This clonotype was detected many times. This chain links TRBV5-5 with TRBJ2-7; TRBD1 matches at 8 bases. CDR1 is SGHKS, CDR2 YYEKEE, per germline (reference sequence). The CDR3 consists of 13 residues. V lost 4 bases and J lost 9; bases outside the gene matches: 9. In DNA, the CDR3 is TGTGCCAGCAGCATGACAGGGGCCCGAGGGCAGTACTTC. This translates into CASSMTGARGQYF. The variable domain in full, with the rest retrieved from reference TRBV5-5 and TRBJ2-7, is DAGVTQSPTHLIKTRGQQVTLRCSPISGHKSVSWYQQVLGQGPQFIFQYYEKEERGRGNFPDRFSARQFPNYSSELNVNALLLGDSALYLCASSMTGARGQYFGPGTRLTVT.

This clonotype appeared many times. The chain employs TRBV19 and TRBJ2-2, with TRBD1 matching over 8 bases. The CDR3 has 14 residues. CDR1 is LNHDA and CDR2 is SQIVND in the germline V gene (reference sequence). The V and J ends lost 5 bases and 6 bases, in that order; junction bases with no gene match: 5. The CDR3 sequence: CASSAGGIAGELFF. CDR3 coding DNA: TGTGCCAGTAGTGCAGGGGGCATAGCCGGGGAGCTGTTTTTT.

This clonotype was recorded at least ten times. CDR3 in DNA: TGCGCCAGCAGCGCTAATCCAGGGGGGTACCAAGAGACCCAGTACTTC. Translated, it gives CASSANPGGYQETQYF. The chain carries TRBV5-1 and TRBJ2-5, with a possible D match to TRBD1 (7 bases). Between the trimmed V and J ends, which lost 4 bases and 0 bases, there was a span of 16 bases. CDR3 size: 16 residues. Looked up from germline, CDR1 is SGHRS and CDR2 is YFSETQ.

The table lists this clonotype with many counts. This sequence joins TRBV28 and TRBJ2-7; D unresolved. Trimming left V 5 bases short and J 3 bases short, with 11 bases between. CDR1 and CDR2 (germline): MDHEN, SYDVKM. This CDR3 is 13 amino acids long. In DNA form, the CDR3 reads TGTGCCAGCAGTATTACAGAGGACTACGAGCAGTACTTC. Residues: CASSITEDYEQYF.

This clonotype was counted many times. This chain connects TRBV7-6 to TRBJ2-3, with a possible D match to TRBD2 (5 bases). The CDR3 consists of 13 residues. Deletions cut 5 bases from V and 7 bases from J, with 13 bases between. Germline CDR1 reads SGHVS; CDR2 reads FNYEAQ. The CDR3 nucleotides are TGTGCCAGCAGCCGGTGGGAGCAAAATACGCAGTATTTT. It encodes CASSRWEQNTQYF.

This clonotype was recorded at least ten times. The chain carries TRBV7-2 and TRBJ2-7; 10 bases are a match to TRBD2. CDR1 and CDR2 (germline): SGHTA, FQGNSA. This CDR3 is built from 19 residues. J lost 6 bases, V lost 4 bases, and 21 bases had no gene match. CDR3 residues: CASSYRTSGPRVIESEQYF. CDR3 in DNA: TGTGCCAGCAGCTATAGGACTAGCGGACCTCGTGTTATAGAGAGCGAGCAGTACTTC.

The table lists this clonotype with many counts. The chain combines TRBV27 with TRBJ1-1, with a possible D match to TRBD1 (5 bases). Germline V CDR1 and CDR2: MNHEY, SMNVEV (reference sequence). The CDR3 spans 13 residues. V was clipped by 8 bases and J by 5 bases, with 15 bases between them. In DNA, the CDR3 is TGTGCCAGCTCCTGGGGGGGAGGAACTGAAGCTTTCTTT. Encoded protein: CASSWGGGTEAFF.

This clonotype was counted only a few times. The J gene is TRBJ2-3, the V gene TRBV18, with 7 bases fitting TRBD2. Germline CDR1 is KGHSH and CDR2 is LQKENI. The CDR3 runs 15 residues. With V trimmed by 0 bases and J by 4 bases, 4 bases remained unmatched. CDR3 in DNA: TGTGCCAGCTCACCACCTGTACTAGCGTCAGATACGCAGTATTTT. Residues: CASSPPVLASDTQYF.

The J gene is TRBJ1-1, the V gene TRBV12-5; D might be TRBD1 (6 bases). Trimming pared 5 bases from V and 7 bases from J, leaving 11 bases between. CDR3 length: 12 residues. Germline assignment: CDR1 LGHNT and CDR2 FRNRAP. CDR3 residues: CASGLKQGEAFF. CDR3 DNA sequence: TGTGCTAGTGGTCTAAAACAGGGTGAAGCTTTCTTT.

As concerns this clonotype: A clone one base away is much larger, so this may be a read error. The chain joins TRBV20-1 to TRBJ1-2, with D possibly TRBD1 on 5 matching bases. This CDR3 has 14 amino acids. Germline V gives CDR1 DFQATT, CDR2 SNEGSKA (reference sequence). DNA of the CDR3: TGCAGTGCTGGAGATCGAGGGGAAGACTATGGCTACACCTTC. This sequence encodes CSAGDRGEDYGYTF.

The chain joins TRBV5-1 to TRBJ1-5; D is ambiguous. CDR1 is SGHRS, CDR2 YFSETQ, per germline. The V end was cut by 0 bases, the J end by 4 bases, with 11 bases between. This CDR3 is built from 15 residues. CDR3 loop: CASSLGGPGNQPQHF. CDR3 DNA sequence: TGCGCCAGCAGCTTGGGCGGACCTGGTAATCAGCCCCAGCATTTT.

This clonotype was counted ten times or more. The V gene is TRBV4-2, the J gene TRBJ2-7; 9 nucleotides align to TRBD1. The CDR3 spans 15 residues. Germline CDR1 LGHNA, CDR2 YNFKEQ. V lost 3 bases to trimming and J lost 0 bases; unmatched junction nucleotides: 3. The CDR3 bases are TGTGCCAGCAGCCAGACGGGACAGGGCTCCTACGAGCAGTACTTC. Translation: CASSQTGQGSYEQYF.

This clonotype appeared many times. The V call is TRBV5-1, the J call TRBJ1-2; 8 bases map to TRBD1. This CDR3 region has 15 residues. Per the germline V gene, CDR1 is SGHRS and CDR2 is YFSETQ. After removal of 4 bases from V and 8 bases from J, the junction contained 13 bases not matched to a gene. The CDR3 is CASSPGQGRRAGYTF. The DNA of the CDR3 is TGCGCCAGCAGCCCCGGACAGGGACGGAGGGCGGGCTACACCTTC.

Of note for this clonotype: Germline is not matched at one junction end, which may reflect a read error. The rearrangement links TRBV7-2 to TRBJ1-6, with unresolved D. CDR1 and CDR2 from the germline V gene are SGHTA and FQGNSA. The CDR3 loop spans 16 amino acids. The CDR3 DNA follows: TGTGCCAGCAGCTTAGTATGGGAGAACCCTGATTCACCCCTCCATTTT. Translation: CASSLVWENPDSPLHF. Full variable domain (outside the CDR3, taken from reference TRBV7-2 and TRBJ1-6): GAGVSQSPSNKVTEKGKDVELRCDPISGHTALYWYRQSLGQGLEFLIYFQGNSAPDKSGLPSDRFSAERTGGSVSTLTIQRTQQEDSAVYLCASSLVWENPDSPLHFGNGTRLTVT.